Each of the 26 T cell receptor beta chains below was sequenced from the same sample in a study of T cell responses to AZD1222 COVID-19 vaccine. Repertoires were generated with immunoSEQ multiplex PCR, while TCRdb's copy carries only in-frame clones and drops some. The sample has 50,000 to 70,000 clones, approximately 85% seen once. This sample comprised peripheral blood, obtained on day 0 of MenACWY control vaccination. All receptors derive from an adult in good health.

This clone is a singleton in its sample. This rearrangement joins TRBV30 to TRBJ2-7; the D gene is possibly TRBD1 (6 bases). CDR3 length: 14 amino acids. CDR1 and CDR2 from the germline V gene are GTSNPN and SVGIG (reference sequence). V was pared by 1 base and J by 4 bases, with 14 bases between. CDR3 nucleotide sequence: TGTGCCTGGAGTGACAGGGTTCGGGTATACGAGCAGTACTTC. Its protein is CAWSDRVRVYEQYF.

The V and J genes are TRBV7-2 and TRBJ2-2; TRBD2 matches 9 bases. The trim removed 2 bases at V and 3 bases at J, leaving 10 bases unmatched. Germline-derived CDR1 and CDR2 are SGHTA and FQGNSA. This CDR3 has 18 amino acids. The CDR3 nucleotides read TGTGCCAGCAGCTTAACGGGAGCTAGCGGGACCTACACCGGGGAGCTGTTTTTT. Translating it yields CASSLTGASGTYTGELFF.

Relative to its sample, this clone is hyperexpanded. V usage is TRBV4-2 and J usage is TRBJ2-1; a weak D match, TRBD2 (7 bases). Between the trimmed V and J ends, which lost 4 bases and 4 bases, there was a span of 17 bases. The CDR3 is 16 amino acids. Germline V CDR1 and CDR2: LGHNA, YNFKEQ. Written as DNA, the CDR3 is TGTGCCAGCAGCCGAGCAGGGGAGGGTGATTACAATGAGCAGTTCTTC. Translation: CASSRAGEGDYNEQFF.

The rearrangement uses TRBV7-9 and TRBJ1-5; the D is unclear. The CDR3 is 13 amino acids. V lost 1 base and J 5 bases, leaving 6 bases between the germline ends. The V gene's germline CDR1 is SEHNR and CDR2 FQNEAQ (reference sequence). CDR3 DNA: TGTGCCAGCAGCTTAGGTCAGTATCAGCCCCAGCATTTT. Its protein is CASSLGQYQPQHF.

CDR3 protein: CASSLDSRGAEAFF. The CDR3 nucleotides read TGTGCCAGCAGCTTGGACTCGAGGGGCGCTGAAGCTTTCTTT. The rearrangement links TRBV5-6 to TRBJ1-1, with D possibly being TRBD1 (5 bases). Deletions cut 0 bases from V and 6 bases from J, with 12 bases between. The germline V gene has CDR1 SGHDT and CDR2 YYEEEE. The CDR3 spans 14 residues.

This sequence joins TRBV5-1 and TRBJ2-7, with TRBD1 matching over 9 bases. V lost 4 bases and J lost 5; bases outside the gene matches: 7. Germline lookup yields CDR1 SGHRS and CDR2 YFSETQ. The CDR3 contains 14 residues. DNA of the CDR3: TGCGCCAGCAGCCTCGGGACAGGGAGGGACGAGCAGTACTTC. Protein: CASSLGTGRDEQYF.

The CDR3 region is CASVAAGYGYTF. DNA for the CDR3: TGTGCCAGTGTTGCGGCGGGCTATGGCTACACCTTC. The V and J genes are TRBV7-9 and TRBJ1-2, with D unresolved. The CDR3 length is 12 residues. The germline V and J ends were trimmed by 9 bases and 4 bases, with 12 bases remaining between them. CDR1 is SEHNR, CDR2 FQNEAQ, per germline (reference sequence).

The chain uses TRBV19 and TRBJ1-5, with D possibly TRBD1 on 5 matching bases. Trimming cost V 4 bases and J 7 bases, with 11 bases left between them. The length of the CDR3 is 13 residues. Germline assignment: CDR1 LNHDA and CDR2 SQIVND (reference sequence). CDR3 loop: CASSNGAKQPQHF. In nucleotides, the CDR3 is TGTGCCAGTAGTAACGGGGCGAAACAGCCCCAGCATTTT.

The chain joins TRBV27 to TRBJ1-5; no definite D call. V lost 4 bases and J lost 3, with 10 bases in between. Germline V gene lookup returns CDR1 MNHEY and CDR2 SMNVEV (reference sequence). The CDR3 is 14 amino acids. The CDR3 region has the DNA TGTGCCAGCAGTTCTTTTGGATCCAATCAGCCCCAGCATTTT. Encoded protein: CASSSFGSNQPQHF.

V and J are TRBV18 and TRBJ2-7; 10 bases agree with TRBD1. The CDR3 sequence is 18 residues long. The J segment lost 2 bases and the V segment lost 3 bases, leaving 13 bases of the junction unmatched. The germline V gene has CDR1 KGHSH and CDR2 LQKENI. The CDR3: CASSPTGTGVPLAYEQYF. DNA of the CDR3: TGTGCCAGCTCACCTACCGGGACAGGGGTTCCTTTGGCCTACGAGCAGTACTTC.

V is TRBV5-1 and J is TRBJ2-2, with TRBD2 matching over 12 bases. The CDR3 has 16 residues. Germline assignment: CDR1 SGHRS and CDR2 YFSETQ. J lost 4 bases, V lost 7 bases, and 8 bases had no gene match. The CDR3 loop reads CASRRLAGGFTGELFF. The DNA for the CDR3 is TGCGCCAGCCGTCGGCTAGCGGGGGGGTTCACCGGGGAGCTGTTTTTT.

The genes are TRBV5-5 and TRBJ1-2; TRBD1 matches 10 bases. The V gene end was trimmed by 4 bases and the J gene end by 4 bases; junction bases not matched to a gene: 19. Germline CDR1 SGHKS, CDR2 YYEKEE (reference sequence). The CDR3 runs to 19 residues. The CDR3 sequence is CASSTWTGGGRMVGYGYTF. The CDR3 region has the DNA TGTGCCAGCAGCACCTGGACAGGGGGAGGAAGGATGGTAGGCTATGGCTACACCTTC.

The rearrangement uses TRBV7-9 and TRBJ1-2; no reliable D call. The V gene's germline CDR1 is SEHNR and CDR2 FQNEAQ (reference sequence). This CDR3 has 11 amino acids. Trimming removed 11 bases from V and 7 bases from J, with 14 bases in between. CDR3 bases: TGTGCCGGGAGGGAGTTGAGTGGCTACACCTTC. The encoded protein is CAGRELSGYTF.

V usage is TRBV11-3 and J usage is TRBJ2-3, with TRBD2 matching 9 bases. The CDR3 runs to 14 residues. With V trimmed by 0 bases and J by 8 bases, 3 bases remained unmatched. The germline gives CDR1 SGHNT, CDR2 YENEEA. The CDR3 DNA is TGTGCCAGCAGCTTAGATAGCGGGAGAGGTACGCAGTATTTT. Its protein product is CASSLDSGRGTQYF.

The CDR3 DNA sequence: TGTGCCAGCAGCCCCGACTTACTAGCGGCATTTAACACCGGGGAGCTGTTTTTT. As protein: CASSPDLLAAFNTGELFF. The genes are TRBV7-2 and TRBJ2-2; 8 positions match TRBD2. The V and J ends lost 5 bases and 2 bases, in that order; junction bases with no gene match: 13. The length of the CDR3 is 18 residues. Germline V gene sequence: CDR1 SGHTA, CDR2 FQGNSA.

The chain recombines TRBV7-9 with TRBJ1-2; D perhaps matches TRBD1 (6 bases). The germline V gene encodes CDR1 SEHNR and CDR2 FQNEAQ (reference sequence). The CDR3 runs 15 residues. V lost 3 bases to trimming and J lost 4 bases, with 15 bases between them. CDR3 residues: CASSFAGARSYGYTF. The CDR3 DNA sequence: TGTGCCAGCAGCTTTGCGGGGGCGCGGAGCTATGGCTACACCTTC.

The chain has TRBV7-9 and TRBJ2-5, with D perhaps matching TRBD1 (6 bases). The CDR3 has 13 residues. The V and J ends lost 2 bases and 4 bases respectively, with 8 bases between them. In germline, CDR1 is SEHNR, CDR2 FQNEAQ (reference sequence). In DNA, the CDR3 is TGTGCCAGCAGCTTACAGGGGAGAGAGACCCAGTACTTC. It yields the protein CASSLQGRETQYF.

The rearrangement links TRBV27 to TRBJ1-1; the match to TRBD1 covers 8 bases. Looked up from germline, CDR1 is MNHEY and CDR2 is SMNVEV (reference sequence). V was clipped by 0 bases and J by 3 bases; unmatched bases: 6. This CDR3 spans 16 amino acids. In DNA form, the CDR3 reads TGTGCCAGCAGTTTATCTCAGGGGGCTGTCTACACTGAAGCTTTCTTT. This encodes CASSLSQGAVYTEAFF.

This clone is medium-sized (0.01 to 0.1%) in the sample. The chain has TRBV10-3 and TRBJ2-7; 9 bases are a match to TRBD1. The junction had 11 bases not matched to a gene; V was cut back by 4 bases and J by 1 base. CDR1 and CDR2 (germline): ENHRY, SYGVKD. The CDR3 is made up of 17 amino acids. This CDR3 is CAISGPQTGTGSYEQYF. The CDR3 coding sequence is TGTGCCATCAGTGGCCCACAAACCGGGACAGGGTCCTACGAGCAGTACTTC.

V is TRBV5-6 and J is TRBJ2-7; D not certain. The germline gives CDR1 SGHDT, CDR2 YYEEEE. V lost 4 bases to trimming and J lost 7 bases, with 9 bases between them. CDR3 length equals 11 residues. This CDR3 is CASSTHQEQYF. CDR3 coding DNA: TGTGCCAGCAGCACCCACCAGGAGCAGTACTTC.

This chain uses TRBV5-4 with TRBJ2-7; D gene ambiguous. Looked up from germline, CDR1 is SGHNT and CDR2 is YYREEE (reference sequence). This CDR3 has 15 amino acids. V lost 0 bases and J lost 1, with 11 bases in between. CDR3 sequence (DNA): TGTGCCAGCAGCTTGGAAGAACAGACGTCCTACGAGCAGTACTTC. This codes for CASSLEEQTSYEQYF.

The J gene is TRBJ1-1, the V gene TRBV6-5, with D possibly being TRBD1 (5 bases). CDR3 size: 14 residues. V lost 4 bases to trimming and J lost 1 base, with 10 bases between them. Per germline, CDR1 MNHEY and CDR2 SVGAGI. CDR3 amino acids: CASSLQVKNTEAFF. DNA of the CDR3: TGTGCCAGCAGTTTACAGGTTAAGAACACTGAAGCTTTCTTT.

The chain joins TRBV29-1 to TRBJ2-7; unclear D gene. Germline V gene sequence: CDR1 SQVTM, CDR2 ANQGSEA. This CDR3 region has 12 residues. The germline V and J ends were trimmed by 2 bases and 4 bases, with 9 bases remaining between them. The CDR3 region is CSVESGPYEQYF. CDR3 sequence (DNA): TGCAGCGTTGAATCCGGCCCTTACGAGCAGTACTTC.

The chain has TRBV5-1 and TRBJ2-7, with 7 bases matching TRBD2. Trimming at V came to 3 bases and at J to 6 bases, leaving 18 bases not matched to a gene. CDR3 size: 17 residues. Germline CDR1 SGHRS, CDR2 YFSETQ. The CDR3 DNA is TGCGCCAGCAGCTCAACAGGCAGCGGGACTCCGGGCGGCGAGCAGTACTTC. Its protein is CASSSTGSGTPGGEQYF.

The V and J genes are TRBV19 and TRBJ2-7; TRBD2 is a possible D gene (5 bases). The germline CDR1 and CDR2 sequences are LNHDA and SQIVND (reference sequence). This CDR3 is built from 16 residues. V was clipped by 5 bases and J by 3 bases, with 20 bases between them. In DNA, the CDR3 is TGTGCCAGTAGTGATCAAGGAGGCCAGGCGATCTACGAGCAGTACTTC. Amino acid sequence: CASSDQGGQAIYEQYF.

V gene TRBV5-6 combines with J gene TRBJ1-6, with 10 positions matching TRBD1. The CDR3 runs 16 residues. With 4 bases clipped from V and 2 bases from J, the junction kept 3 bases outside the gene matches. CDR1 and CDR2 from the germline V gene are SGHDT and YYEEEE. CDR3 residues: CASSRDRGPYNSPLHF. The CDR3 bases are TGTGCCAGCAGCCGGGACAGGGGCCCCTATAATTCACCCCTCCACTTT.